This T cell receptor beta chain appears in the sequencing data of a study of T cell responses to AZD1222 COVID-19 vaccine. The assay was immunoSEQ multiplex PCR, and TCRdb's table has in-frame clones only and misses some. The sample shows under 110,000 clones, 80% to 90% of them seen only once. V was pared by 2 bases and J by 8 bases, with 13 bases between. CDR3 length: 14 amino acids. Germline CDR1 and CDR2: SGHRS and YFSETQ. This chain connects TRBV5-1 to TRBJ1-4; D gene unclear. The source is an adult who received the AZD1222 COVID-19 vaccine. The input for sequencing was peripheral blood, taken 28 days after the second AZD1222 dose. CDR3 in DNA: TGCGCCAGCAGCTTTGGAACCTTAGGGGAAAAACTGTTTTTT. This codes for CASSFGTLGEKLFF.